This entry features one T cell receptor (beta chain) sequence. This clonotype has a handful of counts. It has no known antigen specificity. Base-call qualities are not available, and no considerably larger clone is one nucleotide away. This entry comes from a study of CD8+CD57+ T cells in acquired aplastic anemia (dated by TCRdb to between 2018 and 2020). Regarding the study in general: On average, sorted CD4+ and CD8+ cells yielded about 3 ug of extracted DNA, with a range of roughly 0.18 to 27.4 ug. An average of around 10 million reads for CD4+ cells and 11 million to 12 million reads for CD8+ cells was obtained from healthy donor samples.

Profiling of TCR beta VDJ combinations and CDR3 sequences used genomic DNA as the template. TCR repertoire sequencing was run on an Illumina HiSeq 2000. In the source study's methods: Repertoires were assessed using TRBV/TRBJ rearrangement plots, CDR3 size and DJ length profiles, and Simpson's diversity index. The most abundant DNA sequence in the deep sequencing data was defined as the immunodominant clone. CDR3 amino acid sequences were checked for sharing across subjects and were also compared against the VDJdb database and published repertoires. TCRdb ran its own pipeline on the public reads, namely fastp trimming at Q25 and MiXCR clone calling, and kept in-frame beta chains. One record per CDR3 amino acid sequence lists the most common genes and DNA. In this record, the V and J calls reflect TCRdb's handling and not the investigators' own analysis. The sample contains 150,000 to 200,000 distinct CDR3 sequences, under 75% of them found a single time. Together, the top ten hold about 41% of the sample.

The study deep-sequenced TCR repertoires of sorted CD4+ and CD8+ blood T cells from severe aplastic anemia patients and healthy subjects. Ficoll-Paque density gradient centrifugation was used to isolate peripheral blood mononuclear cells. Before DNA extraction, CD4+ and CD8+ T cells were sorted with FACS or magnetic beads. V sheds 5 bases and J sheds 2 bases, leaving 16 bases between their ends. From the germline V gene (reference sequence), CDR1 is DFQATT and CDR2 is SNEGSKA. From the cysteine through the phenylalanine, the CDR3 covers 15 amino acids. The entry retains the CDR3 DNA only, 45 bases that are in frame from base 1. What the work shows at the level of the full study, not this receptor alone: Twenty-nine CD8+ CDR3 sequences were shared between patients and controls but appeared highly expressed in patients and within their immunodominant clones. Patients and healthy controls showed no significant difference in CD8+ Simpson's diversity (P=0.060).

Sample: sorted CD4+, CD8+, or CD8+CD57+ T cells (not recorded which) from PBMCs. This clonotype originated in a human donor in good health. The receptor chain draws on TRBV20-1 and TRBJ2-1, with a tentative D call of TRBD1 or TRBD2, each matching 6 bases. The CDR3 in this case is CSARPGALAYNEQFF. At the DNA level, the sequence is TGCAGTGCTCGTCCGGGGGCCCTCGCCTACAATGAGCAGTTCTTC.